This T cell receptor beta chain stems from a study of T cell repertoires in cytomegalovirus infection. Study details: Matching HLA type and CMV infection were both indicated by public TCR beta signatures. Whole-study findings and limits: Ex vivo, HLA-C-restricted CMV-specific TCR beta clonotypes prevailed over the rest of the response.

Worth noting for this clonotype: The antigen remains unidentified. The junction and the germline gene differ at one end; a read error may be behind it.

MiXCR, run by TCRdb on the reads, gives a single entry per CDR3 protein. The sample contains approximately 750,000 distinct CDR3 sequences, about a third of which appear only once. This CDR3 contains 15 residues. In germline, CDR1 is SGHTA, CDR2 FQGNSA. The source material was PBMCs. The TCR originated in a human donor in good health (CMV status not recorded). Some clones in this sample may be carry-over from other donors' samples. The J gene is TRBJ1-5, the V gene TRBV7-2; D perhaps matches TRBD1 (6 bases). In DNA, the CDR3 is TGTGACAGCAGCTCCCAGGACAGCATATTACGGCCCCAGCATTTT. It yields the protein CDSSSQDSILRPQHF.